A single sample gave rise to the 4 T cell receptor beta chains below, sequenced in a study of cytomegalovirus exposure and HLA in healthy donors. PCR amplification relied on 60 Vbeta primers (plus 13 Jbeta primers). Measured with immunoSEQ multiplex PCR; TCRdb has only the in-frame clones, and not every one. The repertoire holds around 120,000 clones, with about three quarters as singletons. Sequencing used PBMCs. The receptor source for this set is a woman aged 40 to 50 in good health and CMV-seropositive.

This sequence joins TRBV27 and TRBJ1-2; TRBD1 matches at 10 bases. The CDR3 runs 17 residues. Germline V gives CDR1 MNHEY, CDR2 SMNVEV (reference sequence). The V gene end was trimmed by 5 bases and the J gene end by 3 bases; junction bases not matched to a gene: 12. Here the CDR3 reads CASSDLTGGGRYYGYTF. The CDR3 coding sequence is TGTGCCAGCAGTGACCTGACAGGGGGCGGCCGTTACTATGGCTACACCTTC.

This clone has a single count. The CDR3 bases are TGTGCCAGCAGCTCAGAGGGACTAGCAATGGAGGATACGCAGTATTTT. Encoded protein: CASSSEGLAMEDTQYF. The chain couples TRBV9 to TRBJ2-3; 9 bases line up with TRBD2. Germline CDR1 is SGDLS and CDR2 is YYNGEE. The CDR3 spans 16 residues. With 4 bases clipped from V and 6 bases from J, the junction kept 12 bases outside the gene matches. Based on the CDR3 plus reference TRBV9 and TRBJ2-3, the full variable domain is DSGVTQTPKHLITATGQRVTLRCSPRSGDLSVYWYQQSLDQGLQFLIQYYNGEERAKGNILERFSAQQFPDLHSELNLSSLELGDSALYFCASSSEGLAMEDTQYFGPGTRLTVL.

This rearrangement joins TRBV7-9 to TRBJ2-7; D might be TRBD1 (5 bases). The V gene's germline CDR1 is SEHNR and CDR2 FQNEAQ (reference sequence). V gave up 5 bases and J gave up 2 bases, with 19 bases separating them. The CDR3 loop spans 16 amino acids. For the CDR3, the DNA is TGTGCCAGCAGCATTGCGCCAGGGCAGGGAACCTACGAGCAGTACTTC. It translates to CASSIAPGQGTYEQYF.

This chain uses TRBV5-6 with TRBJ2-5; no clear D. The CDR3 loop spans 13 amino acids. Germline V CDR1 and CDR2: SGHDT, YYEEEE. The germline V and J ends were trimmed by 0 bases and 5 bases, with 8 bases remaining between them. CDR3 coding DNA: TGTGCCAGCAGCTTGGAGTTAGTGGAGACCCAGTACTTC. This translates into CASSLELVETQYF.